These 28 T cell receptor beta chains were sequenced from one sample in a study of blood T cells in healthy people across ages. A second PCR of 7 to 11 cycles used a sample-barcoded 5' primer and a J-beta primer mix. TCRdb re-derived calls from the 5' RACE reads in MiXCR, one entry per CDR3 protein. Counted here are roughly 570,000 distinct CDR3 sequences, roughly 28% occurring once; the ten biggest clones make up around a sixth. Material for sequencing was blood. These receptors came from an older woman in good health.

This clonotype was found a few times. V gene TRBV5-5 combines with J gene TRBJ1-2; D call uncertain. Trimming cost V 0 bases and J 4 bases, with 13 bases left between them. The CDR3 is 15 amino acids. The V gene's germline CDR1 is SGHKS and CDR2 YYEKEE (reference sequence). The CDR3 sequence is CASSLVQVGLYGYTF. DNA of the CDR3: TGTGCCAGCAGCTTGGTGCAGGTAGGGCTCTATGGCTACACCTTC.

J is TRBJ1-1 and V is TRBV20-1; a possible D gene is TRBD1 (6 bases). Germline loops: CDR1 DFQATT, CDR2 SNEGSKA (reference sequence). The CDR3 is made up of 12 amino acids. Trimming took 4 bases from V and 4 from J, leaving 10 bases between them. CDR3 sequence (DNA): TGCAGTGCTACTCAGGGGCCCACTGAAGCTTTCTTT. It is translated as CSATQGPTEAFF.

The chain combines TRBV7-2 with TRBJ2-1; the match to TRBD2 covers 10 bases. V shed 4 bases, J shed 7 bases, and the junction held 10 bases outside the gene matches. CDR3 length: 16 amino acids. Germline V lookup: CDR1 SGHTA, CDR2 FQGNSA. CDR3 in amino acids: CASSYGSGGANNEQFF. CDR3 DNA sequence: TGTGCCAGCAGCTACGGGAGCGGGGGGGCTAATAATGAGCAGTTCTTC. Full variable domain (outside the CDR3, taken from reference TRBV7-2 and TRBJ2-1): GAGVSQSPSNKVTEKGKDVELRCDPISGHTALYWYRQSLGQGLEFLIYFQGNSAPDKSGLPSDRFSAERTGGSVSTLTIQRTQQEDSAVYLCASSYGSGGANNEQFFGPGTRLTVL.

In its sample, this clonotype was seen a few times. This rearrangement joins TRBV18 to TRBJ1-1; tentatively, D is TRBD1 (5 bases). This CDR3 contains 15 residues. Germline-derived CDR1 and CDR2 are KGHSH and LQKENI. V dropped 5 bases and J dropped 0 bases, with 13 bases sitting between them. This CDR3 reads CASSALREMNTEAFF. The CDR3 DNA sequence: TGTGCCAGCTCAGCGCTCAGGGAAATGAACACTGAAGCTTTCTTT.

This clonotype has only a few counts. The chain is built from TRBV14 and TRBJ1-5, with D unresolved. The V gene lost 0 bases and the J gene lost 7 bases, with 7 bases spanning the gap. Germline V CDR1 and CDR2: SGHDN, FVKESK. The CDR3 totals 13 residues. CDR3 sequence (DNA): TGTGCCAGCAGCCAAGACCAATACCAGCCCCAGCATTTT. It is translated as CASSQDQYQPQHF.

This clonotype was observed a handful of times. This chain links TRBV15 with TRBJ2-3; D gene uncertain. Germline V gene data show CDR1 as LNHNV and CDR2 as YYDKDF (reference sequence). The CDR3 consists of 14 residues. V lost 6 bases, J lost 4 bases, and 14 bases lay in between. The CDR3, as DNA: TGTGCCACCAGAGGAGAGTCTCGGGCAGATACGCAGTATTTT. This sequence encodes CATRGESRADTQYF.

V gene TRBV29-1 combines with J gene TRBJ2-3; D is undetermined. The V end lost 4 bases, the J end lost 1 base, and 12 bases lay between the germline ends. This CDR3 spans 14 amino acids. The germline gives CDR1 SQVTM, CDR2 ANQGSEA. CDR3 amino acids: CSVVKSGGTDTQYF. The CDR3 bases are TGCAGCGTTGTGAAATCTGGGGGCACAGATACGCAGTATTTT.

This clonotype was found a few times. The CDR3 here is CASGAGRLNGYTF. CDR3 coding DNA: TGTGCTAGCGGAGCGGGCCGCCTGAATGGCTACACCTTC. The V call is TRBV12-5, the J call TRBJ1-2; D unclear. The CDR3 has 13 amino acids. CDR1 is LGHNT and CDR2 is FRNRAP in the germline V gene. V lost 9 bases and J lost 6, with 17 bases in between. Together with reference TRBV12-5 and TRBJ1-2, the CDR3 gives the full variable domain: DARVTQTPRHKVTEMGQEVTMRCQPILGHNTVFWYRQTMMQGLELLAYFRNRAPLDDSGMPKDRFSAEMPDATLATLKIQPSEPRDSAVYFCASGAGRLNGYTFGSGTRLTVV.

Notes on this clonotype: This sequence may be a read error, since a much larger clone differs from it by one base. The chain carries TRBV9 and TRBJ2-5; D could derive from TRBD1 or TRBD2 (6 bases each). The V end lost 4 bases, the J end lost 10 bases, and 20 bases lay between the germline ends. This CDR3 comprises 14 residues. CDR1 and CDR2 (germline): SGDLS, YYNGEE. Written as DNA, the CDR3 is TGTGCCAGCAGCCCACAAACAGGGACTTACGACCAGTACTTC. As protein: CASSPQTGTYDQYF. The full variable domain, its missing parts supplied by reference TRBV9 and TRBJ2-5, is DSGVTQTPKHLITATGQRVTLRCSPRSGDLSVYWYQQSLDQGLQFLIQYYNGEERAKGNILERFSAQQFPDLHSELNLSSLELGDSALYFCASSPQTGTYDQYFGPGTRLLVL.

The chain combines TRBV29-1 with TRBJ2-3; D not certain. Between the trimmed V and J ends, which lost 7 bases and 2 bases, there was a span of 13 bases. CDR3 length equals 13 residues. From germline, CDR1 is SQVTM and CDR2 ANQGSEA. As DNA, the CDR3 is TGCAGCGGGCGGAAAAGCCTCACAGATACGCAGTATTTT. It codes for CSGRKSLTDTQYF.

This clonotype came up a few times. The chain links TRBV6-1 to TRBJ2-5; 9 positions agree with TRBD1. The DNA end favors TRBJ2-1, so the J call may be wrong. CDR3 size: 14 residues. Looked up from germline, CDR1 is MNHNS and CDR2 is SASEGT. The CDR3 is CASSAGDRGDEQFF. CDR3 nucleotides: TGTGCCAGCAGTGCCGGAGACAGGGGGGATGAGCAGTTCTTC.

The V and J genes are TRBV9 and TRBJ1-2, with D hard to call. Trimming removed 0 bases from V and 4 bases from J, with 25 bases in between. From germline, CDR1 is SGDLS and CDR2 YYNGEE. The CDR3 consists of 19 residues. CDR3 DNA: TGTGCCAGCAGCGTAGGTCCCTTCATGTCGAACTTTAACTTCTATGGCTACACCTTC. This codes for CASSVGPFMSNFNFYGYTF.

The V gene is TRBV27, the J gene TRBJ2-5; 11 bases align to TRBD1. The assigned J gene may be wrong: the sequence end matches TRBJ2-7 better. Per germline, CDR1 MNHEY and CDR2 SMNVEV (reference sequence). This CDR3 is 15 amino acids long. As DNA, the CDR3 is TGTGCCAGCAGTCTGGGGGACAGGGGGTCCTACGAGCAGTACTTC. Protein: CASSLGDRGSYEQYF.

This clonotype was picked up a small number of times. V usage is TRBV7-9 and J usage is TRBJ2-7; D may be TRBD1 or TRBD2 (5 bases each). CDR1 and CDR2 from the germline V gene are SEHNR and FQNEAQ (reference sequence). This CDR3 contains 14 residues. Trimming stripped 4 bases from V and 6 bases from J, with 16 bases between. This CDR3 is CASSSRDPAGEQYF. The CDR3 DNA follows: TGTGCCAGCAGCTCCCGGGACCCCGCCGGCGAGCAGTACTTC.

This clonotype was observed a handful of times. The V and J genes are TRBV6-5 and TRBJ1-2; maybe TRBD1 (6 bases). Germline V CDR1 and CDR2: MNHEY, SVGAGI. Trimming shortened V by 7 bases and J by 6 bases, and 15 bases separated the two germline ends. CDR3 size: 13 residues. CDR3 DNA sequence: TGTGCCAGCAACCGCGGGGGGCATAATGGCTACACCTTC. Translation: CASNRGGHNGYTF.

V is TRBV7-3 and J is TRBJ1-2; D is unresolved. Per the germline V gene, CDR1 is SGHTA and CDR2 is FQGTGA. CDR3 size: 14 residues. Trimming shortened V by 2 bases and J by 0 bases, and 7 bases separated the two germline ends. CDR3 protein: CASSLGPTNYGYTF. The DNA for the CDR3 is TGTGCCAGCAGCTTAGGCCCGACTAACTATGGCTACACCTTC.

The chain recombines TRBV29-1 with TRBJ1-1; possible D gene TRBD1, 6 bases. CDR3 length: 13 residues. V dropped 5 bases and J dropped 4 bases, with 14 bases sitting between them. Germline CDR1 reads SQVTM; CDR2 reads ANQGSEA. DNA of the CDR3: TGCAGCGTTATCGAACAGGGAGGCACTGAAGCTTTCTTT. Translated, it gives CSVIEQGGTEAFF.

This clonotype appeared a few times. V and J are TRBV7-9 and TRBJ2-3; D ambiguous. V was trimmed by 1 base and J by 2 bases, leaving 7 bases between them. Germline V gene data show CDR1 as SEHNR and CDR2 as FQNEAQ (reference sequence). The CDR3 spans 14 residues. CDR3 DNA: TGTGCCAGCAGCTTAGGGCGGTACACAGATACGCAGTATTTT. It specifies CASSLGRYTDTQYF.

CDR3 region: CASREGNASPFYGYTF. In DNA form, the CDR3 reads TGTGCCAGCCGCGAAGGGAACGCATCCCCATTTTATGGCTACACCTTC. This chain joins TRBV2 and TRBJ1-2; D ambiguous. The ends were cut back, 8 bases at V and 5 bases at J, with 24 bases in the middle. Germline values: CDR1 SNHLY, CDR2 FYNNEI. This CDR3 has 16 residues.

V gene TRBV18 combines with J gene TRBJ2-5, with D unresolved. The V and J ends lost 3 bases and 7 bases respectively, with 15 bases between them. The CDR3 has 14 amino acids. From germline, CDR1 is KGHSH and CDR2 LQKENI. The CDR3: CASSPDPDDGTQYF. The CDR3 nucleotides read TGTGCCAGCTCACCTGACCCCGACGACGGGACCCAGTACTTC.

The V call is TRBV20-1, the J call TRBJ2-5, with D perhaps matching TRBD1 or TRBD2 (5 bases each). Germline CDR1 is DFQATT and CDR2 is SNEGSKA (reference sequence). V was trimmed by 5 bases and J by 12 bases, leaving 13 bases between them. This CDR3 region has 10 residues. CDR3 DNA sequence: TGCAGTGCTTCCCTAAGAGGGGAGTACTTC. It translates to CSASLRGEYF.

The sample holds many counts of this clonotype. The DNA for the CDR3 is TGTGCCAGCAGCCCGGACAGTAGCGAGCAGTACTTC. Residues: CASSPDSSEQYF. V is TRBV11-1 and J is TRBJ2-7; D is possibly TRBD1 (6 bases). There are 12 residues in the CDR3. Per germline, CDR1 SGHAT and CDR2 FQDESV (reference sequence). V gave up 5 bases and J gave up 6 bases, with 11 bases separating them.

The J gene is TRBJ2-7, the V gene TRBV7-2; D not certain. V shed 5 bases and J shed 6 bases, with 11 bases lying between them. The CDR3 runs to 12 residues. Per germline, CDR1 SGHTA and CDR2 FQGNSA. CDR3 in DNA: TGTGCCAGCAGCCTTTATAAAGGCGAGCAGTACTTC. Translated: CASSLYKGEQYF.

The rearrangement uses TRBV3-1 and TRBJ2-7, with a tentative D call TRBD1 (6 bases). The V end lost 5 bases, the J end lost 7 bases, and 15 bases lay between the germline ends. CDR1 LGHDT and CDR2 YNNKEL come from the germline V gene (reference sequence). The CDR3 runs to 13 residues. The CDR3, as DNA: TGTGCCAGCAGCTACAGGGTCTTGGGGGAGCAGTACTTC. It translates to CASSYRVLGEQYF.

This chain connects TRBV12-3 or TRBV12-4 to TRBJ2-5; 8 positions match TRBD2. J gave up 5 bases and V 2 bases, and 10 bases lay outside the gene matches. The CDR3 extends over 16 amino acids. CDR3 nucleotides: TGTGCCAGCAGTTTATTAAGCGGGGGAATCAGGGAGACCCAGTACTTC. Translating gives CASSLLSGGIRETQYF.

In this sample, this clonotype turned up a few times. Here the CDR3 DNA reads TGCAGTGCTATGGGTGGAGGACAGGAGGCGTACGAGCAGTACTTC. Protein sequence: CSAMGGGQEAYEQYF. The chain carries TRBV20-1 and TRBJ2-7; TRBD1 matches 7 bases. This CDR3 has 15 amino acids. V trimming: 4 bases; J trimming: 4 bases; junction bases outside the gene matches: 13. Germline CDR1 and CDR2: DFQATT and SNEGSKA (reference sequence).

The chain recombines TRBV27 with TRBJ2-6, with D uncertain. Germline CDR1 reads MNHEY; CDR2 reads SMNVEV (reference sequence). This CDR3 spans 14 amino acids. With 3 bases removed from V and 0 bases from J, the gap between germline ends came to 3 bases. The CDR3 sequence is CASSFRSGANVLTF. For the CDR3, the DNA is TGTGCCAGCAGTTTCCGCTCTGGGGCCAACGTCCTGACTTTC.

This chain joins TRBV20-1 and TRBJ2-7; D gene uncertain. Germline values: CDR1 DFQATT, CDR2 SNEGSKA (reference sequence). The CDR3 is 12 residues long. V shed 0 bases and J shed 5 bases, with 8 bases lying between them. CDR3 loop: CSARDTADEQYF. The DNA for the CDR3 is TGCAGTGCTAGAGATACAGCAGACGAGCAGTACTTC.